This section outlines one TCR beta chain sequence together with its context. The data were taken from a study of blood T cell repertoires in COVID-19. Background on the study: Sites across the United States, Italy and Spain contributed samples from acute and convalescent COVID-19. Nucleic acid was either cDNA or gDNA, and it came from T cells, B-cell-depleted T cells, or PBMCs.

As originally analysed: Reference gene primer amplification in the assay estimated nucleated cell counts. Here immunoSEQ multiplex PCR was the method, and the copy in TCRdb shows in-frame clones only, minus some. V and J calls and clone size come straight from that table; D and trimming were deduced from the DNA. The data contain some 200,000 clones, less than 90% of them singletons. Sequencing was performed on peripheral blood. The clonotype comes from a woman aged 45 to 65 with acute or convalescent COVID-19.

CDR3 DNA sequence: TGTGCCAGCAGCCCGGCGGGGGCCCAAAACACCGGGGAGCTGTTTTTT. Encoded protein: CASSPAGAQNTGELFF. The chain is built from TRBV5-4 and TRBJ2-2, with D possibly matching TRBD2 (7 bases). Germline V CDR1 and CDR2: SGHNT, YYREEE (reference sequence). This CDR3 region has 16 residues. Trimming removed 4 bases from V and 2 bases from J, with 15 bases in between.